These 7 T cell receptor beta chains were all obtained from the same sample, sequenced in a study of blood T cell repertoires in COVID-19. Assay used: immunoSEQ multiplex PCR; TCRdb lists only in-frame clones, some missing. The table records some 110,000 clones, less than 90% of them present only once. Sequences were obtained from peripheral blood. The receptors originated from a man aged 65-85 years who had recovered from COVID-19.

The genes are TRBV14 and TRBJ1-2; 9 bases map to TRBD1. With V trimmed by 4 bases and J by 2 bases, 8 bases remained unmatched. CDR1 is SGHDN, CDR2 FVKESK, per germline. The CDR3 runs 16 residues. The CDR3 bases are TGTGCCAGCAGCCGGCTCTCGGACAGGGGAAACTATGGCTACACCTTC. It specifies CASSRLSDRGNYGYTF.

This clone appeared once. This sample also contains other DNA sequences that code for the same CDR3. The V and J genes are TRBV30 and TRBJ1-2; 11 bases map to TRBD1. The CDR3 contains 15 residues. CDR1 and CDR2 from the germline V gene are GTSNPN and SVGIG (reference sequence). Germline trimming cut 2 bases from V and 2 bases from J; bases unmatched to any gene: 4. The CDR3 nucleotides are TGTGCCTGGAGTCCCGGGACAGGGGGAAACTATGGCTACACCTTC. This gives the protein CAWSPGTGGNYGYTF. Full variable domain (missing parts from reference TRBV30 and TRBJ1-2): SQTIHQWPATLVQPVGSPLSLECTVEGTSNPNLYWYRQAAGRGLQLLFYSVGIGQISSEVPQNLSASRPQDRQFILSSKKLLLSDSGFYLCAWSPGTGGNYGYTFGSGTRLTVV.

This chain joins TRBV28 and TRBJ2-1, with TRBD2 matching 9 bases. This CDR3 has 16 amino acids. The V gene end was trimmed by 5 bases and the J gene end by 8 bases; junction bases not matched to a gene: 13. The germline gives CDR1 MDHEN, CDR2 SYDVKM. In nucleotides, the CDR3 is TGTGCCAGCAGTCAATCAGCGGGGGGCCCTACACATGAGCAGTTCTTC. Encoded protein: CASSQSAGGPTHEQFF.

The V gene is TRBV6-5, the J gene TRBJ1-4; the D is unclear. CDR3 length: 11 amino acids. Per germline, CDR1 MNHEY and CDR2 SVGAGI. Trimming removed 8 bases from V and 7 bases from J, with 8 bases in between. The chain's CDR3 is CASPLFEKLFF. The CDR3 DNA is TGTGCCAGCCCTTTATTTGAAAAACTGTTTTTT.

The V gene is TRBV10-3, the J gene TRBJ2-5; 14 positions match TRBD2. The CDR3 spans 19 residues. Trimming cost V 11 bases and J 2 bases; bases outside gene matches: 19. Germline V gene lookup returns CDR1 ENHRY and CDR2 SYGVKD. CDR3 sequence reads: CAVKPHPGLAGEKQETQYF. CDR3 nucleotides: TGTGCCGTGAAACCCCATCCGGGACTAGCGGGAGAGAAACAAGAGACCCAGTACTTC.

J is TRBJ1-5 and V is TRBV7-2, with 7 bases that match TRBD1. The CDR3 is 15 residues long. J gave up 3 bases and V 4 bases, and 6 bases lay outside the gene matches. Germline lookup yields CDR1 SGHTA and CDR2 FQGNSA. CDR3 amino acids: CASSSYGTVNQPQHF. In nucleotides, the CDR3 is TGTGCCAGCAGCTCTTACGGGACAGTCAATCAGCCCCAGCATTTT. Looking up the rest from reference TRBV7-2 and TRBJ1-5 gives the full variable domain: GAGVSQSPSNKVTEKGKDVELRCDPISGHTALYWYRQSLGQGLEFLIYFQGNSAPDKSGLPSDRFSAERTGGSVSTLTIQRTQQEDSAVYLCASSSYGTVNQPQHFGDGTRLSIL.

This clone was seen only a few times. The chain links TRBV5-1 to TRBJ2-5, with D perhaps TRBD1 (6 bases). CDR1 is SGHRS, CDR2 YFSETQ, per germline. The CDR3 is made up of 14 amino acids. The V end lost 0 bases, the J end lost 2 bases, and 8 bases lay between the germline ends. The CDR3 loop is CASSLGQVQETQYF. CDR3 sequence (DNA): TGCGCCAGCAGCTTGGGACAGGTACAAGAGACCCAGTACTTC.